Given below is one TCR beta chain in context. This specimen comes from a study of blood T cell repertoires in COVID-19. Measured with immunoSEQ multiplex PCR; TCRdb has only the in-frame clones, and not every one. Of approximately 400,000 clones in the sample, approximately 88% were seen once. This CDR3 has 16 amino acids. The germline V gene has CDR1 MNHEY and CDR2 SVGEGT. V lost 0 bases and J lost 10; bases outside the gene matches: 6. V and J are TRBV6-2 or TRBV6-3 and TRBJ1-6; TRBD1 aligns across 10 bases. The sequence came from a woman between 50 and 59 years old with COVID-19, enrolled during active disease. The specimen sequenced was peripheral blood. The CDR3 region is CASSYSWTGGESPLHF. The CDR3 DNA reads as TGTGCCAGCAGTTACTCATGGACAGGGGGGGAATCACCCCTCCACTTT.